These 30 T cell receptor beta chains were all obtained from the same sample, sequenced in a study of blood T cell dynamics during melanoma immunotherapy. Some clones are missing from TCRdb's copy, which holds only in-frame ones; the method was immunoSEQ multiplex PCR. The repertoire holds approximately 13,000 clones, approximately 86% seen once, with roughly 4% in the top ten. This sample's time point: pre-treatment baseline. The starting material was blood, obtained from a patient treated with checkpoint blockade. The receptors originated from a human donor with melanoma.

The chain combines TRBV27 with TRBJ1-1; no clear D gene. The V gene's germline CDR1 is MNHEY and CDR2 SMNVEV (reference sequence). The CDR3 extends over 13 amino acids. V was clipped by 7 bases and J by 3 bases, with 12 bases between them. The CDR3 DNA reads TGTGCCAGCACCGACGGGGTTCACACTGAAGCTTTCTTT. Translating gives CASTDGVHTEAFF.

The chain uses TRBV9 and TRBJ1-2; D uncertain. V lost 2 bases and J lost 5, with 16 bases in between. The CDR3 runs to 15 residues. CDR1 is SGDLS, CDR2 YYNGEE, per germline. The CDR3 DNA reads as TGTGCCAGCAGCGTTTGGGGTTCAGAGAATTATGGCTACACCTTC. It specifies CASSVWGSENYGYTF.

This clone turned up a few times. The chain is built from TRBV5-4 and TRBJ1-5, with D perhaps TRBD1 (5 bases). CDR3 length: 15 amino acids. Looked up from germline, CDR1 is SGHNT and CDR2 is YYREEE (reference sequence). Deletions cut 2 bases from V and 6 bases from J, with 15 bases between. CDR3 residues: CASSFGGGRAQPQHF. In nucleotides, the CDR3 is TGTGCCAGCAGCTTTGGGGGAGGGAGAGCTCAGCCCCAGCATTTT.

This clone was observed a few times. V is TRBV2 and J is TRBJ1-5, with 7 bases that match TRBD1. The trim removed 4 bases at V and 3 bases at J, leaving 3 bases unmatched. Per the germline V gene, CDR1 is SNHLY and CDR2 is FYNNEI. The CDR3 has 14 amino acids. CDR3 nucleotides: TGTGCCAGCAGTGGGGGACAGATCAATCAGCCCCAGCATTTT. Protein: CASSGGQINQPQHF.

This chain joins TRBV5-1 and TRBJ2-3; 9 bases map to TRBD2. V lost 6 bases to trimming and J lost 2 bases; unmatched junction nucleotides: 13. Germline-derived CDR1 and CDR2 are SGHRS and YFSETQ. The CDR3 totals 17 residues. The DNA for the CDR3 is TGCGCCAGCAATCGAGGGAGCGGGGGGCTTACCACAGATACGCAGTATTTT. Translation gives CASNRGSGGLTTDTQYF.

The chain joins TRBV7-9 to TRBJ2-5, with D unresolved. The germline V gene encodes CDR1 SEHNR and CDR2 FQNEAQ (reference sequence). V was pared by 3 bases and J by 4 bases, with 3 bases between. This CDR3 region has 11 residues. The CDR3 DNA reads TGTGCCAGCAGCTTGCTAGAGACCCAGTACTTC. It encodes CASSLLETQYF. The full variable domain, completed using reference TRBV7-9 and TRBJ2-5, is DTGVSQNPRHKITKRGQNVTFRCDPISEHNRLYWYRQTLGQGPEFLTYFQNEAQLEKSRLLSDRFSAERPKGSFSTLEIQRTEQGDSAMYLCASSLLETQYFGPGTRLLVL.

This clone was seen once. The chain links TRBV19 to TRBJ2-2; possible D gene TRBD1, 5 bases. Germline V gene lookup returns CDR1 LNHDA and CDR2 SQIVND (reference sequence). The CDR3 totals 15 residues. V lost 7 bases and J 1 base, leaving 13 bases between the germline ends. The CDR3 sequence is CASKVSDRNTGELFF. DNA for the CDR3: TGTGCCAGTAAGGTTAGTGACAGGAACACCGGGGAGCTGTTTTTT.

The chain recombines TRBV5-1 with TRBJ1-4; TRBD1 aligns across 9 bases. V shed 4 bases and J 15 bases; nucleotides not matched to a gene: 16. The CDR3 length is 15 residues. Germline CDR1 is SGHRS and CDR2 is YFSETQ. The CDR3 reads CASSPTGGANEFLFF. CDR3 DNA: TGCGCCAGCAGCCCGACAGGGGGAGCTAATGAATTTTTGTTTTTT.

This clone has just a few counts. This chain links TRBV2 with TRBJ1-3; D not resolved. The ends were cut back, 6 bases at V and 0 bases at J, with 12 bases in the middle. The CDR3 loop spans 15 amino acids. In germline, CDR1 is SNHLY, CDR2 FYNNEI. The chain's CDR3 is CASSKTRSSGNTIYF. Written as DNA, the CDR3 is TGTGCCAGCAGCAAGACACGAAGCTCTGGAAACACCATATATTTT.

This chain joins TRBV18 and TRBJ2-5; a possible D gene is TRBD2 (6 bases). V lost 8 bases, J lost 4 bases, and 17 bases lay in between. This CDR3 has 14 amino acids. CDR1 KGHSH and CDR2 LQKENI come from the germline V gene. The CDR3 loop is CASAAGFAPETQYF. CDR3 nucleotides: TGTGCCAGCGCAGCGGGCTTCGCCCCAGAGACCCAGTACTTC.

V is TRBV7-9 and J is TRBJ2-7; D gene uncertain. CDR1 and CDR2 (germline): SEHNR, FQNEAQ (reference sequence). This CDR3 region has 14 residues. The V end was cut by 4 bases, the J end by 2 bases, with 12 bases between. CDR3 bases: TGTGCCAGCAGCTACCGACCCCGCACCTACGAGCAGTACTTC. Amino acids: CASSYRPRTYEQYF. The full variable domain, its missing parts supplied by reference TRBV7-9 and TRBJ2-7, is DTGVSQNPRHKITKRGQNVTFRCDPISEHNRLYWYRQTLGQGPEFLTYFQNEAQLEKSRLLSDRFSAERPKGSFSTLEIQRTEQGDSAMYLCASSYRPRTYEQYFGPGTRLTVT.

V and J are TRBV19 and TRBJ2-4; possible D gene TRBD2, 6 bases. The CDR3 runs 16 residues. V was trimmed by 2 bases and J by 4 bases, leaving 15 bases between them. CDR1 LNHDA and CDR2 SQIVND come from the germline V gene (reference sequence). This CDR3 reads CASSIILATSKNIQYF. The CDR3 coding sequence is TGTGCCAGTAGTATAATACTAGCTACGTCTAAAAACATTCAGTACTTC. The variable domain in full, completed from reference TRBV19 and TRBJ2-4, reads DGGITQSPKYLFRKEGQNVTLSCEQNLNHDAMYWYRQDPGQGLRLIYYSQIVNDFQKGDIAEGYSVSREKKESFPLTVTSAQKNPTAFYLCASSIILATSKNIQYFGAGTRLSVL.

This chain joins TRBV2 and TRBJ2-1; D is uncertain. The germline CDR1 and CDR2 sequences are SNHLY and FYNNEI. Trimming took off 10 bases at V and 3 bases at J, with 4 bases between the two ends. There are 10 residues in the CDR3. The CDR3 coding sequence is TGTGCCACCCTCTACAATGAGCAGTTCTTC. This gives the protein CATLYNEQFF.

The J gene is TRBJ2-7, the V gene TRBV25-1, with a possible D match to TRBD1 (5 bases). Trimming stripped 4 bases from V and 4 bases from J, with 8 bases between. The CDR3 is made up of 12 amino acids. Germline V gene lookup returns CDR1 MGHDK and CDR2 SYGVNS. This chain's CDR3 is CASSAGQYEQYF. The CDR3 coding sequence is TGTGCCAGCAGTGCAGGGCAGTACGAGCAGTACTTC.

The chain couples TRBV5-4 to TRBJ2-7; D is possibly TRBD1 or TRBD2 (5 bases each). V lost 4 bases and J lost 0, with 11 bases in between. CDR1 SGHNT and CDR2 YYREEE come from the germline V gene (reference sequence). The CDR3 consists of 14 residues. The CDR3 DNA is TGTGCCAGCAGCCGTCCTGGGGGCTCCTACGAGCAGTACTTC. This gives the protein CASSRPGGSYEQYF. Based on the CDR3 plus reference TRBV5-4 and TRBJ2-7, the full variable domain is ETGVTQSPTHLIKTRGQQVTLRCSSQSGHNTVSWYQQALGQGPQFIFQYYREEENGRGNFPPRFSGLQFPNYSSELNVNALELDDSALYLCASSRPGGSYEQYFGPGTRLTVT.

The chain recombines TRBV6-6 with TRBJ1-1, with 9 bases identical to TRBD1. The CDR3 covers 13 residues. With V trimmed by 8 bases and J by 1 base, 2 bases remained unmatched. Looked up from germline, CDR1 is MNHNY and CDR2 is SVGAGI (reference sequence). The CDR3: CASAGQGNTEAFF. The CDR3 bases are TGTGCCAGCGCGGGACAGGGGAACACTGAAGCTTTCTTT.

CDR3 in amino acids: CASSQDRGSGTGELFF. CDR3 sequence (DNA): TGTGCCAGCAGCCAAGATCGGGGTAGCGGTACCGGGGAGCTGTTTTTT. This chain connects TRBV4-2 to TRBJ2-2; D might be TRBD2 (6 bases). This CDR3 is 16 amino acids long. Germline assignment: CDR1 LGHNA and CDR2 YNFKEQ. V lost 0 bases to trimming and J lost 5 bases, with 13 bases between them.

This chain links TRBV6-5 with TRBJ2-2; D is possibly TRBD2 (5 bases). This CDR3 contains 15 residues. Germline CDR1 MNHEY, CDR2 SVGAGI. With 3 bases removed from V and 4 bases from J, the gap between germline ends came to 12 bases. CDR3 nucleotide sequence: TGTGCCAGCAGTTATGCACCTCGGGGCACCGGGGAGCTGTTTTTT. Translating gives CASSYAPRGTGELFF.

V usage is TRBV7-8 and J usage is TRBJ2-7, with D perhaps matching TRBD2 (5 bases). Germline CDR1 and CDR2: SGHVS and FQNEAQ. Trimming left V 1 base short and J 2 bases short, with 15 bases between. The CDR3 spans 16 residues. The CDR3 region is CASSLGTQDFPYEQYF. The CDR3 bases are TGTGCCAGCAGCTTAGGGACCCAGGACTTCCCCTACGAGCAGTACTTC.

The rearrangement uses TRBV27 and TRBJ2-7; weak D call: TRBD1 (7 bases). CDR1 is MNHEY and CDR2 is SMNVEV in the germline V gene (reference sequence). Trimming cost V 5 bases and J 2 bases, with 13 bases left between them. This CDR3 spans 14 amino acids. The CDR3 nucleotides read TGTGCCAGCAGTCCGGGGGACAGCACCTACGAGCAGTACTTC. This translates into CASSPGDSTYEQYF.

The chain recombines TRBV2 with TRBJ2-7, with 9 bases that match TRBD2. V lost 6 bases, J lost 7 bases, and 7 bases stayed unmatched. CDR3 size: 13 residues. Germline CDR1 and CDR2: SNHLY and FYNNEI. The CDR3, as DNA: TGTGCCAGCAGGGGGACTAGCTCCGAGGAGCAGTACTTC. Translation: CASRGTSSEEQYF.

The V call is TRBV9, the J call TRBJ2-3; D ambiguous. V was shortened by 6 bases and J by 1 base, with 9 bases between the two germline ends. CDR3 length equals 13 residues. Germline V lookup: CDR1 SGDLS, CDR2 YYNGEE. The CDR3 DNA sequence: TGTGCCAGCACACGGCCGGGCACAGATACGCAGTATTTT. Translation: CASTRPGTDTQYF.

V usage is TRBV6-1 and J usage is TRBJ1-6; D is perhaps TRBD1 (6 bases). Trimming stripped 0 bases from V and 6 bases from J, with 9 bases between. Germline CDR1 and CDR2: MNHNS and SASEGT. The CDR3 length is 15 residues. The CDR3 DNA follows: TGTGCCAGCAGTGAAGCGACAGGTACTAATTCACCCCTCCACTTT. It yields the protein CASSEATGTNSPLHF.

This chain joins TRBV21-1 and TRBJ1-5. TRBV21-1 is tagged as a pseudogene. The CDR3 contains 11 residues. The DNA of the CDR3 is TGTGCCAGCAGCAAAAATCAGCCCCAGCATTTT. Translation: CASSKNQPQHF.

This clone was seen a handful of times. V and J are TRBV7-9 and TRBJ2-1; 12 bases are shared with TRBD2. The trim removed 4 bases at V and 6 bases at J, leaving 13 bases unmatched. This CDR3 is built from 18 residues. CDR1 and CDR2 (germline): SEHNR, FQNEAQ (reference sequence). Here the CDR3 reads CASSSKPRLAGVRNEQFF. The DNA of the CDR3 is TGTGCCAGCAGCTCCAAGCCAAGACTAGCGGGAGTCCGCAATGAGCAGTTCTTC.

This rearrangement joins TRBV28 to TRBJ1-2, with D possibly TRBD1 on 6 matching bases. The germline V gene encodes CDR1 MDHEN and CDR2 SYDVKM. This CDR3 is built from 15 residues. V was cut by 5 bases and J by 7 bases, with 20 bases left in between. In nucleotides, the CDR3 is TGTGCCAGCAGTGCCGGACAGTGGGGGGAGTCTGGCTACACCTTC. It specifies CASSAGQWGESGYTF.

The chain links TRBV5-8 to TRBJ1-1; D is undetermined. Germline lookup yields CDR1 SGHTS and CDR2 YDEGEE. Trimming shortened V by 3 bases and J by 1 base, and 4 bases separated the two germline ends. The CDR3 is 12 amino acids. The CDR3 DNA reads TGTGCCAGCAGCTCTCAGAACACTGAAGCTTTCTTT. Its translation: CASSSQNTEAFF. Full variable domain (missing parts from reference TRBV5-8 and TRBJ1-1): EAGVTQSPTHLIKTRGQQATLRCSPISGHTSVYWYQQALGLGLQFLLWYDEGEERNRGNFPPRFSGRQFPNYSSELNVNALELEDSALYLCASSSQNTEAFFGQGTRLTVV.

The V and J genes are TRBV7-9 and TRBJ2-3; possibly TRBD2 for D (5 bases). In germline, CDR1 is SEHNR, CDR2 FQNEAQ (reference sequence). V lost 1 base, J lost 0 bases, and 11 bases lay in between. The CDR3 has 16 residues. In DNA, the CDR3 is TGTGCCAGCAGCTTAGGGCGGACTTCTAGCACAGATACGCAGTATTTT. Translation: CASSLGRTSSTDTQYF. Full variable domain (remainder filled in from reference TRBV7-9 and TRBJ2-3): DTGVSQNPRHKITKRGQNVTFRCDPISEHNRLYWYRQTLGQGPEFLTYFQNEAQLEKSRLLSDRFSAERPKGSFSTLEIQRTEQGDSAMYLCASSLGRTSSTDTQYFGPGTRLTVL.

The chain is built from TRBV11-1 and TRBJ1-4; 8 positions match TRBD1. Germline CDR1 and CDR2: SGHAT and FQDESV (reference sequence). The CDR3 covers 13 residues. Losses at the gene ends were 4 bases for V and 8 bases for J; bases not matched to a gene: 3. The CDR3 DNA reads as TGTGCCAGCAGCTCAAGACAGGGGGAAAAACTGTTTTTT. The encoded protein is CASSSRQGEKLFF.

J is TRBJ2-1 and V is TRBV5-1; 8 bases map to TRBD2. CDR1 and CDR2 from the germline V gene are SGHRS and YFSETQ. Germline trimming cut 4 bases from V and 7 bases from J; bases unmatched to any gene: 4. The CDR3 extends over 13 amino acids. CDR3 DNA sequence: TGCGCCAGCAGCGGGCTAGCGGGTAATGAGCAGTTCTTC. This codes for CASSGLAGNEQFF.